A selection of T cell receptor beta chains follows, all from one sample in a study of post-analysis software for immune sequencing data. One entry per CDR3 protein results from TCRdb running MiXCR on the PCR reads. The sample carries a few hundred thousand distinct CDR3 sequences, approximately 38% recorded once. The material sequenced was blood. The source is a girl aged 10-17 years with multiple sclerosis. Each CDR3 is given with its conserved first and last residue. D genes are given only for firm matches. Clone size is shown for a subset of rows, as once, few, many or a class of expanded clone.

size	D	V	J	CDR3	DNA
.	.	TRBV12-5	TRBJ2-2	CASGLDGGRELFF	TGTGCTAGTGGTTTGGATGGGGGCCGGGAGCTGTTTTTT
.	.	TRBV20-1	TRBJ1-2	CSAKGSNYGYTF	TGCAGTGCCAAGGGGTCGAACTATGGCTACACCTTC
.	.	TRBV5-6	TRBJ2-7	CASSSLNYEQYF	TGTGCCAGCAGCTCGCTGAACTACGAGCAGTACTTC
.	.	TRBV9	TRBJ2-5	CASGRPGDSEERYF	TGTGCCAGCGGCCGCCCAGGCGATTCTGAGGAGCGGTACTTC
.	.	TRBV10-3	TRBJ1-1	CAISHTTFEAFF	TGTGCCATCAGCCACACAACCTTTGAAGCTTTCTTT
.	.	TRBV5-1	TRBJ2-5	CASSDHRAGETQYF	TGCGCCAGCAGCGACCACAGGGCCGGAGAGACCCAGTACTTC
few	TRBD1	TRBV7-9	TRBJ2-1	CASSHGQVSSYNEQFF	TGTGCCAGCAGCCATGGACAGGTTTCCTCCTACAATGAGCAGTTCTTC
.	.	TRBV10-3	TRBJ2-4	CAISPGRAKYF	TGTGCCATCAGCCCCGGCAGGGCGAAGTACTTC
.	.	TRBV5-1	TRBJ2-3	CASSLEGRAPDTQYF	TGCGCCAGCAGCTTGGAGGGAAGGGCCCCAGATACGCAGTATTTT
many	.	TRBV5-1	TRBJ2-5	CASSYTTGQGETQYF	TGCGCCAGCAGTTACACGACGGGTCAGGGGGAGACCCAGTACTTC
.	.	TRBV28	TRBJ1-2	CASSSSGLGYTF	TGTGCCAGCAGCAGTTCGGGGCTTGGCTACACCTTC
.	.	TRBV12-3/TRBV12-4	TRBJ2-6	CASCTEGANVLTF	TGTGCCAGCTGTACCGAGGGGGCCAACGTCCTGACTTTC
.	TRBD2	TRBV7-3	TRBJ2-1	CASSLRSGGGESNEQFF	TGTGCCAGCAGCTTAAGGTCTGGCGGGGGGGAGTCTAATGAGCAGTTCTTC
.	.	TRBV28	TRBJ1-6	CASRSNSPLHF	TGTGCCAGCAGATCTAATTCACCCCTCCACTTT
few	TRBD1	TRBV20-1	TRBJ2-1	CSARDPTGGGNEQFF	TGCAGTGCTAGAGATCCCACAGGGGGCGGCAATGAGCAGTTCTTC
.	.	TRBV4-1	TRBJ1-5	CASSQDIQVPHF	TGCGCCAGCAGCCAAGATATACAGGTGCCGCATTTT
few	TRBD2	TRBV12-3/TRBV12-4	TRBJ2-5	CASSGTSEGETQYF	TGTGCCAGCAGTGGGACTAGCGAAGGGGAGACCCAGTACTTC
many	.	TRBV4-2	TRBJ2-6	CASSQEVGSGANVLTF	TGTGCCAGCAGCCAAGAAGTGGGCTCTGGGGCCAACGTCCTGACTTTC